Below, 14 T cell receptor beta chains from the same sample are listed, as sequenced in a study of shared clonotypes between healthy human individuals. Measured with immunoSEQ multiplex PCR; TCRdb has only the in-frame clones, and not every one. The repertoire consists of around 750,000 clones, with 74% occurring once and the leading ten covering 1.5% to 2%. Sequencing was performed on memory CD4+ T cells sorted from blood. Subset specified: CD45RA-negative fraction. These receptors were collected from a woman between 25 and 40 years old in good health.

The chain joins TRBV28 to TRBJ2-1; 9 bases map to TRBD2. V dropped 6 bases and J dropped 4; count of bases not matched to a gene: 4. The CDR3 is made up of 14 amino acids. The germline CDR1 and CDR2 sequences are MDHEN and SYDVKM. The CDR3 loop reads CASRRSGRYNEQFF. The CDR3 bases are TGTGCCAGCAGACGGAGCGGGAGGTACAATGAGCAGTTCTTC.

As to this clone: Possible read error: a much larger clone is one base away. CDR3 nucleotides: TGTGCCAGCAGCCGACTAGCGGTCACAGATACGCAGTATTTT. Translating gives CASSRLAVTDTQYF. The chain employs TRBV2 and TRBJ2-3, with 9 nucleotides matching TRBD2. Germline CDR1 and CDR2: SNHLY and FYNNEI. The CDR3 consists of 14 residues. Trimming took 6 bases from V and 2 from J; bases not matched to a gene: 3.

The chain combines TRBV7-4 with TRBJ1-3; tentative D call: TRBD1 (6 bases). The CDR3 consists of 15 residues. Looked up from germline, CDR1 is SGHVT and CDR2 is SQSDAQ. V was trimmed by 7 bases and J by 9 bases, leaving 22 bases between them. CDR3 bases: TGTGCCAGCACGAGGGGGGCCTTGTTGTTCGGCACCATATATTTT. Encoded protein: CASTRGALLFGTIYF.

The rearrangement joins TRBV5-6 to TRBJ2-1; D is possibly TRBD1 or TRBD2 (5 bases each). V was clipped by 4 bases and J by 0 bases, with 14 bases between them. The CDR3 is made up of 16 amino acids. Looked up from germline, CDR1 is SGHDT and CDR2 is YYEEEE. The CDR3 loop reads CASSPLGGSSYNEQFF. The CDR3 region has the DNA TGTGCCAGCAGCCCCCTTGGGGGAAGCTCCTACAATGAGCAGTTCTTC.

The chain links TRBV5-1 to TRBJ2-3; D call uncertain. The CDR3 is 14 residues long. Germline assignment: CDR1 SGHRS and CDR2 YFSETQ. Trimming took 1 base from V and 0 from J, leaving 6 bases between them. CDR3 residues: CASSLTASTDTQYF. The CDR3 nucleotides are TGCGCCAGCAGCTTGACAGCTAGCACAGATACGCAGTATTTT.

There are a few counts of this clone. The chain uses TRBV14 and TRBJ1-2; D call uncertain. CDR1 and CDR2 from the germline V gene are SGHDN and FVKESK. This CDR3 is 13 amino acids long. Between the trimmed V and J ends, which lost 1 base and 7 bases, there was a span of 10 bases. The DNA of the CDR3 is TGTGCCAGCAGCCAAGCAATACGGTTTGGCTACACCTTC. Its translation is CASSQAIRFGYTF.

The chain has TRBV6-5 and TRBJ2-3; D ambiguous. CDR1 is MNHEY, CDR2 SVGAGI, per germline. Trimming removed 6 bases from V and 11 bases from J, with 15 bases in between. This CDR3 contains 12 residues. The CDR3: CASRPSKGRQYF. CDR3 bases: TGTGCCAGCAGACCGTCTAAGGGCAGGCAGTATTTT.

This chain connects TRBV19 to TRBJ2-1, with a weak D call TRBD2 (5 bases). Germline V gene data show CDR1 as LNHDA and CDR2 as SQIVND (reference sequence). Trimming stripped 5 bases from V and 0 bases from J, with 11 bases between. The CDR3 is made up of 15 amino acids. The CDR3: CASSGLGSSYNEQFF. CDR3 coding DNA: TGTGCCAGTAGTGGACTGGGAAGCTCCTACAATGAGCAGTTCTTC.

The rearrangement joins TRBV28 to TRBJ1-4; perhaps TRBD1 as D (5 bases). Trimming removed 3 bases at V and 2 bases at J, with 10 bases between. This CDR3 region has 15 residues. The germline V gene has CDR1 MDHEN and CDR2 SYDVKM. The CDR3 protein is CASSLATATNEKLFF. In DNA, the CDR3 is TGTGCCAGCAGTTTGGCGACAGCCACTAATGAAAAACTGTTTTTT. Full variable domain (rest looked up from reference TRBV28 and TRBJ1-4): DVKVTQSSRYLVKRTGEKVFLECVQDMDHENMFWYRQDPGLGLRLIYFSYDVKMKEKGDIPEGYSVSREKKERFSLILESASTNQTSMYLCASSLATATNEKLFFGSGTQLSVL.

This chain uses TRBV12-5 with TRBJ2-2, with 7 bases identical to TRBD2. Germline CDR1 LGHNT, CDR2 FRNRAP. Losses at the gene ends were 1 base for V and 2 bases for J; bases not matched to a gene: 4. This CDR3 comprises 16 residues. The CDR3 DNA is TGTGCTAGTGGTTTGGCGAGCGGGACCAACACCGGGGAGCTGTTTTTT. It yields the protein CASGLASGTNTGELFF.

Here the CDR3 DNA reads TGTGCCAGCAGTTTTAGAGACAATGAGCAGTTCTTC. Protein product: CASSFRDNEQFF. This chain links TRBV28 with TRBJ2-1; D is undetermined. The ends were cut back, 3 bases at V and 5 bases at J, with 5 bases in the middle. The CDR3 consists of 12 residues. Germline-derived CDR1 and CDR2 are MDHEN and SYDVKM.

This sequence joins TRBV29-1 and TRBJ2-1, with unresolved D. The CDR3 is made up of 14 amino acids. V shed 2 bases and J shed 4 bases, with 12 bases lying between them. In germline, CDR1 is SQVTM, CDR2 ANQGSEA. The CDR3 is CSVETPSSYNEQFF. The CDR3 DNA is TGCAGCGTTGAAACCCCGAGTTCATACAATGAGCAGTTCTTC.

The CDR3 spells CASSGQTGYGYTF. CDR3 bases: TGTGCCAGCAGTGGCCAGACAGGGTATGGCTACACCTTC. This chain joins TRBV25-1 and TRBJ1-2, with 7 bases aligning to TRBD1. There are 13 residues in the CDR3. V dropped 4 bases and J dropped 5; count of bases not matched to a gene: 4. The germline V gene has CDR1 MGHDK and CDR2 SYGVNS.

This clone was detected a few times. The genes are TRBV9 and TRBJ2-1; 10 bases match TRBD2. V dropped 3 bases and J dropped 5; count of bases not matched to a gene: 2. The CDR3 sequence is 14 residues long. Germline-derived CDR1 and CDR2 are SGDLS and YYNGEE. CDR3 sequence reads: CASSGTSGHNEQFF. DNA of the CDR3: TGTGCCAGCAGCGGGACTAGCGGTCACAATGAGCAGTTCTTC.